This section outlines one TCR beta chain sequence together with its context. Its antigen is as yet unknown. These data are taken from a study of cytomegalovirus exposure and HLA in healthy donors. Study at large: An analysis done earlier identified roughly 120 million unique TCR beta sequences from about 179 million T cells.

The CDR3 is 14 residues long. V lost 5 bases to trimming and J lost 0 bases, with 8 bases between them. Germline CDR1 reads SGHTA; CDR2 reads FQGNSA. PCR used 60 Vbeta primers and 13 Jbeta primers. TCRdb keeps only in-frame clones here, not all; method: immunoSEQ multiplex PCR. The sample has about 190,000 clones, roughly 75% seen once; the top ten hold approximately 4.8%. Findings and limits, study-wide: The investigators catalogued some 160 TCR beta chains as cytomegalovirus-associated.

Sequenced input: PBMCs. This sequence was found in a man aged 25 to 45 in good health and CMV-seropositive. This chain links TRBV7-2 with TRBJ1-3; D possibly corresponds to TRBD1 (5 bases). The CDR3 nucleotides read TGTGCCAGCAGCGGGGCTACCTCTGGAAACACCATATATTTT. It specifies CASSGATSGNTIYF.